This TCR beta chain came from a study of T cell responses to AZD1222 COVID-19 vaccine. Study outcomes and limitations: After two AZD1222 doses, spike-specific TCR breadth and depth rose versus day 0. The donor cohort was predominantly white British with a female majority, and clonal diversity may have been underestimated. Spike-wide coverage was observed for vaccine-associated CD4 TCRs, with dominant responses at 160-218 and 743-854.

V was pared by 5 bases and J by 2 bases, with 15 bases between. This CDR3 spans 15 amino acids. Germline lookup yields CDR1 MDHEN and CDR2 SYDVKM. Data came from immunoSEQ multiplex PCR; TCRdb stores just in-frame clones and leaves some out. The table records 26,000 or so clones, roughly 91% of them present only once. Combined were second doses at about 4 or about 12 weeks. To note about this clone: Its antigen is unidentified.

Sequences were derived from peripheral blood, sampled 28 days after the second AZD1222 dose. V gene TRBV28 combines with J gene TRBJ2-5; D may be TRBD1 or TRBD2 (6 bases each). This sequence originates from an adult who received the AZD1222 COVID-19 vaccine. Written as DNA, the CDR3 is TGTGCCAGCAGTCTACCGGCGGGGACACAAGAGACCCAGTACTTC. It encodes CASSLPAGTQETQYF.